This TCR beta chain was sequenced for a study of blood T cells in healthy people across ages. Regarding the study as a whole: Possibly, changes in expanded clonotypes were confounded because donor CMV status was unknown.

Caucasian individuals from Russia who were healthy and aged 6 to 90 acted as donors. Germline CDR1 is ENHRY and CDR2 is SYGVKD. CDR3 size: 12 residues. V was cut by 3 bases and J by 4 bases, with 6 bases left in between. The authors ran a second PCR of roughly 6 to 12 cycles using a sample-barcoded 5' primer and a J-beta primer mix. Tagging of each cDNA molecule was performed by a template-switch adaptor with 12 random nucleotides. A single record per CDR3 protein comes from TCRdb applying MiXCR to the 5' RACE reads. The data contain 1.5 million to 2 million distinct CDR3 sequences, about 35% of them singletons. At least ten counts were recorded for this clonotype. Its antigen is unidentified.

The material sequenced was blood. V is TRBV10-3 and J is TRBJ1-2; no firm D call. The receptor was derived from a woman younger than 45 in good health. The DNA for the CDR3 is TGTGCCATCAGTGAAGGTACCTATGGCTACACCTTC. Translation gives CAISEGTYGYTF.